What follows are 24 T cell receptor beta chains derived from one specimen sequenced in a study of T cells in localized non-small cell lung cancer. Repertoires were generated with immunoSEQ multiplex PCR, while TCRdb's copy carries only in-frame clones and drops some. The repertoire holds about 70,000 clones, with roughly nine tenths as singletons. The sequencing here drew on peripheral blood, taken before any cancer treatment. The receptor source for this set is a male donor older than 55 with stage III squamous cell lung carcinoma.

DNA for the CDR3: TGTGCCAGCAGTGGGACAGGCGTCAGCAATCAGCCCCAGCATTTT. This sequence encodes CASSGTGVSNQPQHF. The chain links TRBV6-1 to TRBJ1-5; 7 nucleotides align to TRBD1. Germline assignment: CDR1 MNHNS and CDR2 SASEGT. V lost 4 bases to trimming and J lost 1 base; unmatched junction nucleotides: 4. The CDR3 loop spans 15 amino acids.

The chain recombines TRBV7-2 with TRBJ2-3; D might be TRBD1 (7 bases). Germline lookup yields CDR1 SGHTA and CDR2 FQGNSA. V was shortened by 5 bases and J by 5 bases, with 23 bases between the two germline ends. This CDR3 comprises 17 residues. The CDR3 loop is CASSRPRGNPGEDTQYF. The CDR3 region has the DNA TGTGCCAGCAGCCGACCCAGGGGGAACCCGGGAGAAGATACGCAGTATTTT. Using reference TRBV7-2 and TRBJ2-3 for the parts outside the CDR3, the full variable domain is GAGVSQSPSNKVTEKGKDVELRCDPISGHTALYWYRQSLGQGLEFLIYFQGNSAPDKSGLPSDRFSAERTGGSVSTLTIQRTQQEDSAVYLCASSRPRGNPGEDTQYFGPGTRLTVL.

The chain combines TRBV9 with TRBJ1-1; D unresolved. The CDR3 totals 13 residues. The V end lost 0 bases, the J end lost 2 bases, and 5 bases lay between the germline ends. Germline assignment: CDR1 SGDLS and CDR2 YYNGEE. DNA of the CDR3: TGTGCCAGCAGCGTAGAGGCTAACACTGAAGCTTTCTTT. This sequence encodes CASSVEANTEAFF. Supplemented by reference TRBV9 and TRBJ1-1, the full variable domain reads DSGVTQTPKHLITATGQRVTLRCSPRSGDLSVYWYQQSLDQGLQFLIQYYNGEERAKGNILERFSAQQFPDLHSELNLSSLELGDSALYFCASSVEANTEAFFGQGTRLTVV.

The genes are TRBV6-5 and TRBJ1-1; D might be TRBD1 (6 bases). CDR1 and CDR2 (germline): MNHEY, SVGAGI. Trimming removed 5 bases from V and 4 bases from J, with 17 bases in between. The CDR3 length is 15 residues. In DNA, the CDR3 is TGTGCCAGCAGTCGACGGGTGGGGGCGGGCACTGAAGCTTTCTTT. Translation: CASSRRVGAGTEAFF.

This clone came up once. The rearrangement joins TRBV19 to TRBJ1-2; D is unresolved. Germline CDR1 is LNHDA and CDR2 is SQIVND (reference sequence). This CDR3 has 15 amino acids. V was trimmed by 8 bases and J by 5 bases, leaving 21 bases between them. The CDR3 nucleotides read TGTGCCAGTTCCCTCCCGTTGACTGACAAATATGGCTACACCTTC. Translation: CASSLPLTDKYGYTF.

This clone appeared a few times. Other DNA sequences in the same sample also yield this CDR3. The chain couples TRBV6-1 to TRBJ1-6; 8 nucleotides agree with TRBD1. CDR1 is MNHNS and CDR2 is SASEGT in the germline V gene. V lost 4 bases to trimming and J lost 7 bases; unmatched junction nucleotides: 6. This CDR3 contains 15 residues. The CDR3 bases are TGTGCCAGCAGTGTAGGACAGGGCGTAAATTCACCCCTCCACTTT. This gives the protein CASSVGQGVNSPLHF.

The chain combines TRBV6-6 with TRBJ2-7; TRBD2 agrees at 8 bases. This CDR3 spans 14 amino acids. V shed 8 bases and J 0 bases; nucleotides not matched to a gene: 6. Germline CDR1 MNHNY, CDR2 SVGAGI (reference sequence). CDR3: CASGPRGVSYEQYF. Here the CDR3 DNA reads TGTGCCAGCGGGCCGCGGGGGGTCTCCTACGAGCAGTACTTC.

As regards this clone: Other DNA sequences in this specimen translate into the identical CDR3. This chain joins TRBV6-1 and TRBJ1-1; no clear D gene. This CDR3 is 13 amino acids long. Germline V gene data show CDR1 as MNHNS and CDR2 as SASEGT. The V gene lost 4 bases and the J gene lost 1 base, with 7 bases spanning the gap. The CDR3 is CASSVTENTEAFF. The CDR3 nucleotides read TGTGCCAGCAGTGTTACGGAGAACACTGAAGCTTTCTTT.

The J gene is TRBJ2-1, the V gene TRBV4-1; D unresolved. V lost 0 bases and J 6 bases, leaving 12 bases between the germline ends. This CDR3 comprises 15 residues. The V gene's germline CDR1 is MGHRA and CDR2 YSYEKL. CDR3 in amino acids: CASSQEFRASNEQFF. The CDR3 DNA reads TGCGCCAGCAGCCAAGAGTTCCGGGCTTCCAATGAGCAGTTCTTC.

This sequence joins TRBV7-2 and TRBJ2-3; weak D call: TRBD1 (7 bases). V was shortened by 0 bases and J by 2 bases, with 24 bases between the two germline ends. CDR3 size: 20 residues. CDR1 and CDR2 from the germline V gene are SGHTA and FQGNSA. The CDR3 DNA is TGTGCCAGCAGCTTAGCGCTAATCGGGGGACAGAAAATCCCCACAGATACGCAGTATTTT. The encoded protein is CASSLALIGGQKIPTDTQYF.

V gene TRBV30 combines with J gene TRBJ2-2; 8 positions match TRBD1. Germline CDR1 GTSNPN, CDR2 SVGIG (reference sequence). V trimming: 5 bases; J trimming: 1 base; junction bases outside the gene matches: 3. The CDR3 totals 14 residues. In nucleotides, the CDR3 is TGTGCCTGGGGAGGACAGGGGAACACCGGGGAGCTGTTTTTT. This translates into CAWGGQGNTGELFF.

The rearrangement uses TRBV7-9 and TRBJ2-3; possible D gene TRBD2, 6 bases. V lost 5 bases to trimming and J lost 9 bases, with 12 bases between them. Looked up from germline, CDR1 is SEHNR and CDR2 is FQNEAQ (reference sequence). The length of the CDR3 is 12 residues. Written as DNA, the CDR3 is TGTGCCAGCAGCCGGGAGTACGTCACGCAGTATTTT. Residues: CASSREYVTQYF.

The V gene is TRBV27, the J gene TRBJ1-4; 7 positions agree with TRBD1. V lost 4 bases and J lost 5; bases outside the gene matches: 4. CDR1 and CDR2 from the germline V gene are MNHEY and SMNVEV (reference sequence). This CDR3 spans 14 amino acids. Here the CDR3 reads CASSWGQKNEKLFF. CDR3 bases: TGTGCCAGCAGTTGGGGACAGAAGAATGAAAAACTGTTTTTT. Filled out from reference TRBV27 and TRBJ1-4, the complete variable domain reads EAQVTQNPRYLITVTGKKLTVTCSQNMNHEYMSWYRQDPGLGLRQIYYSMNVEVTDKGDVPEGYKVSRKEKRNFPLILESPSPNQTSLYFCASSWGQKNEKLFFGSGTQLSVL.

The chain has TRBV21-1 and TRBJ2-5; no check of the table's D call, TRBD2, against the DNA was made. TRBV21-1 is labeled a pseudogene. The CDR3 consists of 12 residues. The CDR3 is CASSKPGETQYF. CDR3 DNA: TGTGCCAGCAGCAAACCGGGAGAGACCCAGTACTTC.

The chain employs TRBV18 and TRBJ1-3, with unresolved D. The germline V gene has CDR1 KGHSH and CDR2 LQKENI. This CDR3 is 13 amino acids long. The V end was cut by 3 bases, the J end by 4 bases, with 7 bases between. The CDR3 DNA reads as TGTGCCAGCTCACCCGAACGGGGAAACACCATATATTTT. Its translation: CASSPERGNTIYF.

The V and J genes are TRBV5-1 and TRBJ1-1, with D uncertain. The CDR3 sequence is 14 residues long. V gave up 0 bases and J gave up 3 bases, with 9 bases separating them. The germline V gene has CDR1 SGHRS and CDR2 YFSETQ. This CDR3 is CASSLAILHTEAFF. In DNA form, the CDR3 reads TGCGCCAGCAGCTTGGCCATCCTCCACACTGAAGCTTTCTTT.

J is TRBJ1-5 and V is TRBV19; 10 bases are shared with TRBD1. Germline V lookup: CDR1 LNHDA, CDR2 SQIVND (reference sequence). The V segment lost 6 bases and the J segment 7 bases; nucleotides outside the gene matches: 12. This CDR3 has 16 residues. The CDR3 DNA follows: TGTGCCAGTAGGACGAAAACGGACAGGGGGACCCAGCCCCAGCATTTT. This translates into CASRTKTDRGTQPQHF.

The rearrangement joins TRBV7-9 to TRBJ2-7; tentative D call: TRBD1 (6 bases). CDR3 size: 17 residues. Germline values: CDR1 SEHNR, CDR2 FQNEAQ (reference sequence). Trimming pared 2 bases from V and 3 bases from J, leaving 20 bases between. DNA for the CDR3: TGTGCCAGCAGCTTAACGGGTACTATCGGACAGAGCTACGAGCAGTACTTC. The encoded protein is CASSLTGTIGQSYEQYF. Combining the CDR3 with reference TRBV7-9 and TRBJ2-7 gives the whole variable domain DTGVSQNPRHKITKRGQNVTFRCDPISEHNRLYWYRQTLGQGPEFLTYFQNEAQLEKSRLLSDRFSAERPKGSFSTLEIQRTEQGDSAMYLCASSLTGTIGQSYEQYFGPGTRLTVT.

This clone has a handful of counts. The chain links TRBV7-2 to TRBJ1-1; tentative D call: TRBD1 (6 bases). V lost 1 base to trimming and J lost 0 bases, with 18 bases between them. The CDR3 extends over 18 amino acids. Germline V gene sequence: CDR1 SGHTA, CDR2 FQGNSA. The CDR3 loop reads CASSLVVGGAGMNTEAFF. The CDR3 DNA follows: TGTGCCAGCAGCTTAGTAGTCGGGGGGGCTGGGATGAACACTGAAGCTTTCTTT. The variable domain in full, completed from reference TRBV7-2 and TRBJ1-1, reads GAGVSQSPSNKVTEKGKDVELRCDPISGHTALYWYRQSLGQGLEFLIYFQGNSAPDKSGLPSDRFSAERTGGSVSTLTIQRTQQEDSAVYLCASSLVVGGAGMNTEAFFGQGTRLTVV.

The chain carries TRBV6-4 and TRBJ1-5; weak D call: TRBD1 (6 bases). Trimming removed 10 bases from V and 6 bases from J, with 13 bases in between. CDR1 is MRHNA, CDR2 SNTAGT, per germline. The CDR3 spans 12 residues. CDR3 nucleotides: TGTGCCATCCGGTGGGGGGCTCAGCCCCAGCATTTT. The encoded protein is CAIRWGAQPQHF.

The CDR3: CASSQERAYGYTF. DNA of the CDR3: TGTGCCAGCAGCCAAGAACGAGCGTATGGCTACACCTTC. The chain carries TRBV4-2 and TRBJ1-2; D remains ambiguous. V lost 0 bases and J lost 5, with 7 bases in between. The CDR3 loop spans 13 amino acids. CDR1 is LGHNA and CDR2 is YNFKEQ in the germline V gene.

This clone appeared a single time. This chain connects TRBV4-2 to TRBJ1-4, with 7 bases lining up with TRBD1. The CDR3 consists of 14 residues. Unmatched junction bases numbered 6, after V lost 5 bases and J lost 6 bases. The germline gives CDR1 LGHNA, CDR2 YNFKEQ. The chain's CDR3 is CASSLGQGDEKLFF. CDR3 nucleotide sequence: TGTGCCAGCAGCTTGGGGCAGGGGGATGAAAAACTGTTTTTT.

The V call is TRBV11-2, the J call TRBJ2-1, with D possibly matching TRBD2 (5 bases). Looked up from germline, CDR1 is SGHAT and CDR2 is FQNNGV. This CDR3 has 14 residues. V was shortened by 4 bases and J by 6 bases, with 13 bases between the two germline ends. Here the CDR3 DNA reads TGTGCCAGCAGCTCGGGCGCCGGGGTCAATGAGCAGTTCTTC. Translated, it gives CASSSGAGVNEQFF.

The rearrangement joins TRBV7-9 to TRBJ2-5; TRBD2 matches at 7 bases. This CDR3 contains 13 residues. Germline V lookup: CDR1 SEHNR, CDR2 FQNEAQ (reference sequence). V was clipped by 4 bases and J by 3 bases; unmatched bases: 2. The DNA for the CDR3 is TGTGCCAGCAGCTCAAGCGGGGAAGAGACCCAGTACTTC. Translating it yields CASSSSGEETQYF.